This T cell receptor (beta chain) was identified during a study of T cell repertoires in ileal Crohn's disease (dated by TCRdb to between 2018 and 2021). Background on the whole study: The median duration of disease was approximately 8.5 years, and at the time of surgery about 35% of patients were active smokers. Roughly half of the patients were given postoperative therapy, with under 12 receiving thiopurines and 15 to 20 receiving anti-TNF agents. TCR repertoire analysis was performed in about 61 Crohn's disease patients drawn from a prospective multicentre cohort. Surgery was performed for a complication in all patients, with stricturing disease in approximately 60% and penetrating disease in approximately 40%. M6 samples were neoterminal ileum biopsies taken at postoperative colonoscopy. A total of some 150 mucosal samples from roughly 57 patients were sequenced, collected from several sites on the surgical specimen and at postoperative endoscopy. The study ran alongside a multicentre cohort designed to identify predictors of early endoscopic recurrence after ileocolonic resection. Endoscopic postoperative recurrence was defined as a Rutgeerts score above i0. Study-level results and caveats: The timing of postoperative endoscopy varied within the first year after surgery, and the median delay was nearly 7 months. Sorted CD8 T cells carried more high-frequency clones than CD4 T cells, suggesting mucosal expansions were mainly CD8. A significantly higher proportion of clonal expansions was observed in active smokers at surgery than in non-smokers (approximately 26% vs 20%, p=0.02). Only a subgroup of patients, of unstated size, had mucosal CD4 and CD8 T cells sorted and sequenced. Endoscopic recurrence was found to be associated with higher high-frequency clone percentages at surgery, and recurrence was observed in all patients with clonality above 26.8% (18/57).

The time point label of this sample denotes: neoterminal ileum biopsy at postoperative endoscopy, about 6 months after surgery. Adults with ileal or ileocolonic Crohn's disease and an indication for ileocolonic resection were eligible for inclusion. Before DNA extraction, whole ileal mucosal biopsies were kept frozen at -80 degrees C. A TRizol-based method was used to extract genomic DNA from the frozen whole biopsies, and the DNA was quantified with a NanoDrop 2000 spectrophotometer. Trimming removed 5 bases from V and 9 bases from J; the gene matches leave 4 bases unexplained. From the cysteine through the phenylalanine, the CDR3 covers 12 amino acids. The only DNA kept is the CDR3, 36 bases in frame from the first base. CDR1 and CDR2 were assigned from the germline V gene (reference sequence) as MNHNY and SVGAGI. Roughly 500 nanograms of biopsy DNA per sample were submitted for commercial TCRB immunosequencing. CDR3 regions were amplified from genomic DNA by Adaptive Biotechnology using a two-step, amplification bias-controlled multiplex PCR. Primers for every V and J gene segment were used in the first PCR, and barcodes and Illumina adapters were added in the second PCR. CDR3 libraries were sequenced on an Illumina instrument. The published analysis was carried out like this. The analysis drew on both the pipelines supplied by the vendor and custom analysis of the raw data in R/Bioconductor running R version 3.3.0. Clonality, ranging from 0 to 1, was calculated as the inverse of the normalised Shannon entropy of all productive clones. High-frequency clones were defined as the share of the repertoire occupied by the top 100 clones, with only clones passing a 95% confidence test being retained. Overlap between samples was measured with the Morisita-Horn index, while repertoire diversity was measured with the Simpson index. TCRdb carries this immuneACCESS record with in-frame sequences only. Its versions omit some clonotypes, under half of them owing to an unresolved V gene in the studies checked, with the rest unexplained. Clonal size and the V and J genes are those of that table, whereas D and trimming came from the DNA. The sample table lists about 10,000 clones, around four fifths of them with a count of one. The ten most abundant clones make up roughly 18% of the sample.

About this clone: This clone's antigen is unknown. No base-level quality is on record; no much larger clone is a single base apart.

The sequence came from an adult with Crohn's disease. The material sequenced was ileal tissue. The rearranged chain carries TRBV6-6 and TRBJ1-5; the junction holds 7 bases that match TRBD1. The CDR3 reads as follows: CASSIQGWPQHF. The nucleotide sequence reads TGTGCCAGCAGTATACAGGGGTGGCCCCAGCATTTT.